These 32 T cell receptor beta chains share one sample of origin, sequenced in a study of blood T cells in healthy people across ages. Primers used in a second PCR of about 6 to 11 cycles were a sample-barcoded 5' primer and a J-beta primer mix. In TCRdb, the 5' RACE reads were re-called with MiXCR into one record per CDR3 protein. The sample lists 1.5 million to 2 million distinct CDR3 sequences; roughly 28% were seen once. Sample: blood. These receptors all stem from a woman aged 30 to 39 in good health.

The rearrangement joins TRBV5-1 to TRBJ1-5, with TRBD1 as a possible D gene (6 bases). Trimming pared 4 bases from V and 5 bases from J, leaving 10 bases between. The CDR3 is 13 residues long. The V gene's germline CDR1 is SGHRS and CDR2 YFSETQ. This chain's CDR3 is CASSPDSDQPQHF. CDR3 nucleotide sequence: TGCGCCAGCAGCCCGGACAGCGATCAGCCCCAGCATTTT.

This clonotype occurred a few times. The V and J genes are TRBV5-1 and TRBJ2-1, with no clear D. This CDR3 is built from 15 residues. V dropped 0 bases and J dropped 8 bases, with 15 bases sitting between them. From germline, CDR1 is SGHRS and CDR2 YFSETQ. The CDR3 nucleotides are TGCGCCAGCAGCTTGGAGGACCCTGCCCTCTATGAGCAGTTCTTC. It specifies CASSLEDPALYEQFF.

This clonotype was found many times. Here the CDR3 DNA reads TGTGCCAGCAGCACCCCTGGGGGGACCCAGTACTTC. Amino acid sequence: CASSTPGGTQYF. The V call is TRBV28, the J call TRBJ2-5, with D possibly being TRBD1 or TRBD2 (5 bases each). This CDR3 has 12 residues. V lost 6 bases and J 7 bases, leaving 12 bases between the germline ends. CDR1 is MDHEN and CDR2 is SYDVKM in the germline V gene.

The rearrangement links TRBV18 to TRBJ2-7; 8 nucleotides line up with TRBD1. This CDR3 is built from 16 residues. The germline V gene encodes CDR1 KGHSH and CDR2 LQKENI. V gave up 4 bases and J gave up 2 bases; unmatched junction bases: 10. The CDR3 coding sequence is TGTGCCAGCTCACAAATACAGGGGGGTAATACCTACGAGCAGTACTTC. It translates to CASSQIQGGNTYEQYF.

The table lists this clonotype with a few counts. This chain uses TRBV29-1 with TRBJ2-5, with a tentative D call TRBD2 (6 bases). The length of the CDR3 is 14 residues. V lost 1 base and J 5 bases, leaving 14 bases between the germline ends. Germline V gives CDR1 SQVTM, CDR2 ANQGSEA. The CDR3 region has the DNA TGCAGCGTTGAAGGTATCGGGAGTTGGGAGACCCAGTACTTC. This translates into CSVEGIGSWETQYF.

The rearrangement uses TRBV20-1 and TRBJ1-1, with D tentatively TRBD1 (6 bases). The germline V gene has CDR1 DFQATT and CDR2 SNEGSKA (reference sequence). Trimming took off 6 bases at V and 4 bases at J, with 24 bases between the two ends. The CDR3 runs to 16 residues. Written as DNA, the CDR3 is TGCAGTGCGGAACCGGGACACATGACCGTCTTCACTGAAGCTTTCTTT. Translating gives CSAEPGHMTVFTEAFF.

This clonotype was observed a handful of times. This chain connects TRBV9 to TRBJ1-6; D remains unclear. Trimming left V 0 bases short and J 14 bases short, with 9 bases between. The germline CDR1 and CDR2 sequences are SGDLS and YYNGEE. CDR3 length equals 12 residues. The CDR3 bases are TGTGCCAGCAGCGTAGGTGAGGGCACCCTCCACTTT. Protein product: CASSVGEGTLHF.

A few counts support this clonotype. This rearrangement joins TRBV13 to TRBJ2-3; no clear D gene. There are 15 residues in the CDR3. Germline values: CDR1 PRHDT, CDR2 FYEKMQ (reference sequence). Trimming removed 0 bases from V and 2 bases from J, with 9 bases in between. The CDR3: CASSLGTLTTDTQYF. The CDR3 DNA sequence: TGTGCCAGCAGCTTAGGGACTCTAACCACAGATACGCAGTATTTT.

On this clonotype itself: Given a much more abundant clone one base away, this may be a read error. The rearrangement joins TRBV7-2 to TRBJ2-5, with TRBD2 identical over 12 bases. V lost 2 bases and J lost 1; bases outside the gene matches: 2. The length of the CDR3 is 16 residues. Germline V gives CDR1 SGHTA, CDR2 FQGNSA. The CDR3 sequence is CASSLRTSGAQETQYF. CDR3 DNA sequence: TGTGCCAGCAGCTTAAGGACTAGCGGGGCCCAAGAGACCCAGTACTTC.

This sequence joins TRBV5-4 and TRBJ2-7, with 8 bases identical to TRBD2. The CDR3 has 16 residues. CDR1 is SGHNT, CDR2 YYREEE, per germline (reference sequence). Trimming removed 1 base from V and 0 bases from J; junction bases left unmatched: 6. CDR3: CASSLPGGASSYEQYF. The CDR3 DNA is TGTGCCAGCAGCTTGCCCGGGGGGGCGAGCTCCTACGAGCAGTACTTC.

This clonotype was counted at least ten times. V gene TRBV10-1 combines with J gene TRBJ2-1, with unresolved D. Germline CDR1 and CDR2: WNHNN and SYGVQD (reference sequence). CDR3 length: 15 amino acids. Trimming stripped 0 bases from V and 7 bases from J, with 13 bases between. CDR3 in amino acids: CASSESLRLTNEQFF. CDR3 DNA: TGCGCCAGCAGTGAGTCTCTCCGCTTAACTAATGAGCAGTTCTTC.

As concerns this clonotype: Mismatch with germline at one junction end may stem from a read error. The CDR3 bases are TGCAGCGTTGAGGGTGGGACTGAAACTTTCTTT. Translating it yields CSVEGGTETFF. The chain employs TRBV29-1 and TRBJ1-1, with a tentative D call TRBD1 (5 bases). The CDR3 length is 11 residues. Germline values: CDR1 SQVTM, CDR2 ANQGSEA.

V and J are TRBV5-1 and TRBJ2-5; D ambiguous. The V end was cut by 2 bases, the J end by 2 bases, with 4 bases between. There are 12 residues in the CDR3. Germline V CDR1 and CDR2: SGHRS, YFSETQ. The CDR3 DNA reads as TGCGCCAGCAGCTTCTGTCAAGAGACCCAGTACTTC. This encodes CASSFCQETQYF.

This clonotype has at least ten counts. CDR3 loop: CATSDLQETQYF. CDR3 DNA sequence: TGTGCCACTTCTGACCTCCAAGAGACCCAGTACTTC. The J gene is TRBJ2-5, the V gene TRBV24-1; D not certain. Per the germline V gene, CDR1 is KGHDR and CDR2 is SFDVKD. Trimming removed 10 bases from V and 1 base from J, with 9 bases in between. CDR3 length: 12 residues.

The chain combines TRBV7-2 with TRBJ2-1; D is possibly TRBD2 (7 bases). Per the germline V gene, CDR1 is SGHTA and CDR2 is FQGNSA. This CDR3 contains 13 residues. V was trimmed by 11 bases and J by 5 bases, leaving 16 bases between them. The CDR3 sequence is CAGGASGDNEQFF. The CDR3 region has the DNA TGTGCCGGGGGGGCTAGCGGAGACAATGAGCAGTTCTTC. Using reference TRBV7-2 and TRBJ2-1 for the parts outside the CDR3, the full variable domain is GAGVSQSPSNKVTEKGKDVELRCDPISGHTALYWYRQSLGQGLEFLIYFQGNSAPDKSGLPSDRFSAERTGGSVSTLTIQRTQQEDSAVYLCAGGASGDNEQFFGPGTRLTVL.

The chain recombines TRBV11-2 with TRBJ1-1; D is unclear. The CDR3 covers 14 residues. Trimming took off 6 bases at V and 1 base at J, with 12 bases between the two ends. In germline, CDR1 is SGHAT, CDR2 FQNNGV. The CDR3 loop is CASSQRLGNTEAFF. Written as DNA, the CDR3 is TGTGCCAGCAGTCAGCGTCTAGGGAACACTGAAGCTTTCTTT.

The chain joins TRBV18 to TRBJ1-4; D unclear. Trimming removed 0 bases from V and 7 bases from J, with 12 bases in between. CDR3 length: 15 residues. The germline V gene encodes CDR1 KGHSH and CDR2 LQKENI. CDR3 in amino acids: CASSPPGTYSEKLFF. CDR3 sequence (DNA): TGTGCCAGCTCACCACCCGGAACGTATAGTGAAAAACTGTTTTTT.

The gene calls are TRBV19 and TRBJ2-7; 7 bases line up with TRBD1. Unmatched junction bases numbered 8, after V lost 4 bases and J lost 5 bases. This CDR3 has 14 amino acids. Germline CDR1 and CDR2: LNHDA and SQIVND (reference sequence). The CDR3 here is CASSKGDRVDEQYF. The CDR3 DNA follows: TGTGCCAGTAGTAAAGGAGACAGGGTCGACGAGCAGTACTTC.

The rearrangement uses TRBV6-2 or TRBV6-3 and TRBJ2-3; TRBD2 matches at 9 bases. Trimming removed 6 bases from V and 2 bases from J; junction bases left unmatched: 12. The germline V gene encodes CDR1 MNHEY and CDR2 SVGEGT. This CDR3 contains 17 residues. The CDR3 region is CASSSRLADGLTDTQYF. The CDR3 bases are TGTGCCAGCAGCTCCCGACTAGCGGATGGGCTCACAGATACGCAGTATTTT.

The rearrangement uses TRBV5-1 and TRBJ1-2, with 11 bases fitting TRBD1. This CDR3 contains 14 residues. Germline-derived CDR1 and CDR2 are SGHRS and YFSETQ. V shed 4 bases, J shed 7 bases, and the junction held 6 bases outside the gene matches. The chain's CDR3 is CASSQGQGVIGYTF. The CDR3 bases are TGCGCCAGCAGCCAGGGACAGGGGGTGATTGGCTACACCTTC.

The chain combines TRBV2 with TRBJ1-2; TRBD1 matches at 10 bases. Germline V gene data show CDR1 as SNHLY and CDR2 as FYNNEI. J was trimmed by 6 bases and V by 8 bases; bases with no gene match: 12. This CDR3 spans 15 amino acids. CDR3 region: CASRRDRGSPDGYTF. CDR3 nucleotides: TGTGCCAGCCGCCGGGACAGGGGCTCCCCGGATGGCTACACCTTC.

This clonotype was observed a single time. The chain carries TRBV19 and TRBJ1-2; 7 bases are a match to TRBD1. The germline gives CDR1 LNHDA, CDR2 SQIVND (reference sequence). This CDR3 has 13 residues. V dropped 6 bases and J dropped 7; count of bases not matched to a gene: 8. The CDR3 DNA reads TGTGCCAGTAGCGCCACGACAGGGATTGGCTACACCTTC. The encoded protein is CASSATTGIGYTF.

This clonotype was found a few times. The rearrangement joins TRBV7-2 to TRBJ2-5; 9 bases agree with TRBD1. This CDR3 contains 18 residues. Germline V gene data show CDR1 as SGHTA and CDR2 as FQGNSA. V gave up 2 bases and J gave up 5 bases; unmatched junction bases: 15. The CDR3: CASSLRPGQGLPSETQYF. The CDR3 DNA reads as TGTGCCAGCAGCTTAAGGCCGGGACAGGGATTGCCGTCGGAGACCCAGTACTTC.

CDR3 coding DNA: TGTGCCAGCAGTTTATCGCCCCTCGGGATCTCAGGAGAGACCCAGTACTTC. It specifies CASSLSPLGISGETQYF. The chain is built from TRBV27 and TRBJ2-5, with D possibly matching TRBD2 (5 bases). With 0 bases removed from V and 4 bases from J, the gap between germline ends came to 18 bases. This CDR3 is 17 amino acids long. Germline CDR1 is MNHEY and CDR2 is SMNVEV (reference sequence).

This clonotype was found a few times. This chain links TRBV5-1 with TRBJ2-1; D is perhaps TRBD2 (5 bases). The CDR3 consists of 12 residues. Germline CDR1 reads SGHRS; CDR2 reads YFSETQ. The V gene lost 2 bases and the J gene lost 9 bases, with 9 bases spanning the gap. The CDR3 loop reads CASSFTSVEQFF. CDR3 in DNA: TGCGCCAGCAGCTTTACTAGTGTTGAGCAGTTCTTC.

This sequence joins TRBV5-1 and TRBJ2-3; 7 nucleotides line up with TRBD1. Germline V gene data show CDR1 as SGHRS and CDR2 as YFSETQ. This CDR3 has 14 amino acids. Trimming took 10 bases from V and 0 from J; bases not matched to a gene: 8. CDR3 nucleotides: TGCGCCCCAAGGACAGGTTATAGCACAGATACGCAGTATTTT. As protein: CAPRTGYSTDTQYF.

CDR3 residues: CASRSQGQGGGGYTF. In DNA, the CDR3 is TGTGCCAGCAGATCCCAGGGACAGGGTGGGGGTGGCTACACCTTC. The chain carries TRBV7-2 and TRBJ1-2, with TRBD1 identical over 9 bases. Trimming took 6 bases from V and 7 from J; bases not matched to a gene: 12. The germline CDR1 and CDR2 sequences are SGHTA and FQGNSA. The CDR3 consists of 15 residues.

This clonotype appeared many times. The chain combines TRBV20-1 with TRBJ2-3; perhaps TRBD1 as D (5 bases). CDR1 DFQATT and CDR2 SNEGSKA come from the germline V gene (reference sequence). V gave up 1 base and J gave up 2 bases, with 7 bases separating them. The CDR3 is 13 residues long. The CDR3 loop is CSARGGVTDTQYF. CDR3 DNA: TGCAGTGCTAGAGGGGGCGTCACAGATACGCAGTATTTT.

The J gene is TRBJ1-1, the V gene TRBV11-1, with no clear D. Germline CDR1 reads SGHAT; CDR2 reads FQDESV (reference sequence). The CDR3 covers 13 residues. The V end was cut by 8 bases, the J end by 4 bases, with 14 bases between. CDR3 loop: CASGQGPLTEAFF. CDR3 sequence (DNA): TGTGCCAGCGGCCAAGGACCGCTCACTGAAGCTTTCTTT.

The rearrangement joins TRBV7-6 to TRBJ2-5; TRBD1 or TRBD2 may be the D gene (8 bases each). Germline V gene sequence: CDR1 SGHVS, CDR2 FNYEAQ. This CDR3 has 18 residues. V shed 1 base and J shed 5 bases, with 23 bases lying between them. As DNA, the CDR3 is TGTGCCAGCAGCTTAGAGGCAGCGGGAGCGACAGGGGATGAGACCCAGTACTTC. Amino acid sequence: CASSLEAAGATGDETQYF.

The genes are TRBV5-1 and TRBJ1-3; 7 bases are shared with TRBD1. The CDR3 extends over 15 amino acids. Trimming took 0 bases from V and 3 from J; bases not matched to a gene: 3. Germline V gene lookup returns CDR1 SGHRS and CDR2 YFSETQ. CDR3 region: CASSLVGGDGNTIYF. The CDR3 DNA is TGCGCCAGCAGCTTGGTAGGGGGCGATGGAAACACCATATATTTT.

This clonotype was picked up many times. The V gene is TRBV5-5, the J gene TRBJ2-7; TRBD1 matches 7 bases. Per germline, CDR1 SGHKS and CDR2 YYEKEE (reference sequence). Trimming at V came to 0 bases and at J to 6 bases, leaving 9 bases not matched to a gene. CDR3 length: 15 residues. CDR3 sequence (DNA): TGTGCCAGCAGCTTGGCGAGGGACAGCCCCCGCGAGCAGTACTTC. This encodes CASSLARDSPREQYF.